The sequence of this T cell receptor (beta chain) was determined in a study of shared clonotypes between healthy human individuals (TCRdb year 2020). Looking at the study overall: A few men and a couple of women, aged 18 to 49 years, made up the cohort. For each donor, three plates each were used for CD4 naive and CD4 memory, two plates were used for CD8 naive, and one plate was used for CD8 memory. Blood TCR repertoires of several healthy adults were deeply sequenced to estimate repertoire size and the extent of clonotype sharing between individuals. To increase sequencing depth and limit assay-specific biases, different laboratories used diverse techniques to prepare libraries and sequence TCR repertoires. Leukapheresis yielded between about 0.85 and 10 billion PBMCs per donor. Beyond this particular receptor, the publication reports: Sampling was restricted to blood, and TCR repertoires in tissues likely differ from the TCR repertoires found in blood. Larger estimated clonotype richness was generally found for naive subsets than for memory subsets. Compared with non-shared clonotypes, the clonotypes found in all four sorted-subset donors had higher generation probabilities. Based on pairwise subsampling, the degree of clonotype sharing among donors was expected to be affected by sequencing depth. Roughly 5% of naive CD4, 3.5% of naive CD8, about 2.5% of memory CD4, and about 0.4% of memory CD8 clonotypes were shared across several donors. Because the study included only a small number of donors, the genetic and exposure-history diversity represented was limited. Incomplete sequencing was indicated by rarefaction of sorted-subset datasets, despite the large sequencing depth.

Reading from cysteine to phenylalanine, the CDR3 counts 11 amino acids. The CDR3 DNA has 33 bases and is translated from base 1. Relative to germline, V is 2 bases shorter and J is 7 bases shorter, with 3 bases between their ends. CDR1 MNHNS and CDR2 SASEGT were looked up in the germline V gene. Details on this clone: Its target antigen remains unknown. Base qualities are missing; no much larger clone stands one base away.

The donors were healthy, HIV-negative adults who had no recently reported acute infections or vaccinations. Every donor was a Caucasian adult residing in Nashville, Tennessee, USA. CD4+ T cells were enriched through magnetic negative selection, after which naive cells were positively selected on CD45RA and the remaining negative fraction served as the memory subset. Blood was collected by leukapheresis, and PBMCs were isolated by Ficoll-Histopaque density gradient centrifugation and then cryopreserved in liquid nitrogen vapor phase. Analytical flow cytometry was used to check the purity and quantity of each magnetically sorted T cell population. Genomic DNA was isolated from every sorted fraction and measured by UV absorbance on a Nanodrop 2000c. TCR CDR3 regions were amplified from genomic DNA by multiplex PCR using the deep immunoSEQ assay. Extracted genomic DNA from each cell subset was distributed evenly across all wells of several immunoSEQ 96-well plates, and each plate was treated as a replicate. For sorted subsets, around 0.2 ug genomic DNA, equal to tens of thousands of T cell genomes, was loaded into each replicate PCR. The purified libraries were quantified using a Qubit 3.0 fluorometer, sized with a Bioanalyzer 2100, and then quantified again using the KAPA Library Quantification kit. Every immunoSEQ 96-well plate was sequenced on a dedicated single-read 150-cycle Illumina NextSeq 550 flow cell. The published analysis was carried out like this. Because the immunoSEQ output held only junctional sequences and lacked quality scores, the filtering could not match the filtering applied to full-length reads. To assign V/J genes and CDR3, sequences were annotated using PyIR, a Python wrapper for IgBLAST v1.9, with IMGT germline references. Reads were removed for weak V/J assignments (E-value above 1e-6), missing CDR3, stop codons, out-of-frame junctions, or ambiguous translated residues. V3J clonotypes were defined as sequences sharing the same inferred V gene, J gene, and CDR3 amino acid sequence. To compute the percentage overlap between repertoires, the number of shared unique clonotypes was divided by the size of the smaller repertoire. Three approaches were used to assess repertoire richness: RTK rarefaction, the Chao1 estimator, and Recon v2.1 estimates of unobserved clonotypes. For all TCRbeta clonotypes obtained by the gDNA method from four donors, generation probabilities were computed with OLGA. TCRdb re-hosts the immuneACCESS table, in-frame sequences only. Its copies lack some clones; in the studies checked, an unresolved V gene accounts for under half of them, and the cause for the rest is not known. That table is the source of V, J and clone size, and D and trimming were worked out from the DNA. This sample gives around 1.4 million clones in total; approximately 98.5% of them show up just once. Together, the top ten hold 0.3% to 0.45% of the sample.

Sequences were obtained from naive CD4+ T cells sorted from blood. The sample's cell subset or site label, decoded: CD45RA+ positively selected. This TCR derives from a man aged 25 to 40 in good health. The chain joins TRBV6-1 to TRBJ1-5, with no confident D gene call. CDR3 loop: CASSELQPQHF. The DNA is TGTGCCAGCAGTGAATTGCAGCCCCAGCATTTT.